This is a list of T cell receptor beta chains from one sample in a study of T cell responses to AZD1222 COVID-19 vaccine. Some clones are missing from TCRdb's copy, which holds only in-frame ones; the method was immunoSEQ multiplex PCR. This table holds around 120,000 clones, roughly 90% found once. The material was peripheral blood, obtained on day 0 of AZD1222 vaccination. Source of these receptors: an adult in good health. The CDR3 runs from the conserved cysteine through the conserved F or W. The D gene is left open where the match is weak. For some rows the clone size is stated as once, few or many, or as a class when expanded; others skip it.

j_call clone_size d_call v_call cdr3_aa cdr3_nt
TRBJ1-3 once NA TRBV2 CASSAQGISGNTIYF TGTGCCAGCAGCGCGCAGGGGATCTCTGGAAACACCATATATTTT
TRBJ2-1 NA TRBD1 TRBV9 CASSAAGQGYNEQFF TGTGCCAGCAGCGCGGCGGGACAGGGGTACAATGAGCAGTTCTTC
TRBJ1-3 NA NA TRBV2 CASRAPGAAGNTIYF TGTGCCAGCAGGGCCCCAGGGGCGGCTGGAAACACCATATATTTT
TRBJ2-7 NA TRBD1 TRBV30 CAWSRTGLPEQYF TGTGCCTGGAGTCGGACAGGGTTGCCCGAGCAGTACTTC
TRBJ2-7 NA NA TRBV11-2 CASSLAPGSAYEQYF TGTGCCAGCAGCTTAGCGCCAGGGTCTGCCTACGAGCAGTACTTC
TRBJ1-4 NA TRBD1 TRBV7-2 CASSSGQGGSKLFF TGTGCCAGCAGCTCGGGACAGGGCGGCTCAAAACTGTTTTTT
TRBJ2-5 NA NA TRBV7-6 CASSLDGRGVGGKETQYF TGTGCCAGCAGCTTAGATGGGCGAGGTGTCGGGGGAAAAGAGACCCAGTACTTC
TRBJ2-1 NA TRBD2 TRBV7-3 CASSLGLGLPYNEQFF TGTGCCAGCAGCCTAGGCCTGGGACTACCATACAATGAGCAGTTCTTC
TRBJ1-1 NA NA TRBV7-3 CASSLNRYTEAFF TGTGCCAGCAGCTTAAATCGGTACACTGAAGCTTTCTTT
TRBJ1-2 NA NA TRBV3-1/TRBV3-2 CASSHAGFGYGYTF TGTGCCAGCAGCCACGCCGGGTTCGGCTATGGCTACACCTTC
TRBJ2-7 NA NA TRBV1 CTSSQDLAGDTYEQYF TGCACCAGCAGCCAAGATTTAGCGGGGGACACCTACGAGCAGTACTTC
TRBJ2-3 few NA TRBV10-3 CASASRESTDTQYF TGTGCCAGCGCGAGCAGGGAAAGCACAGATACGCAGTATTTT
TRBJ1-1 NA NA TRBV7-3 CASSQDGNTEAFF TGTGCCAGCAGCCAGGACGGGAACACTGAAGCTTTCTTT
TRBJ2-7 NA TRBD1 TRBV5-1 CASKQWDRGSYEQYF TGCGCCAGCAAACAATGGGACAGGGGTTCCTACGAGCAGTACTTC
TRBJ2-7 NA TRBD1 TRBV4-2 CASSQGEGAIYEQYF TGTGCCAGCAGCCAAGGTGAGGGGGCCATCTACGAGCAGTACTTC
TRBJ1-1 NA TRBD1 TRBV6-2/TRBV6-3 CASSFTTGSVTEAFF TGTGCCAGCAGTTTTACGACAGGGTCGGTCACTGAAGCTTTCTTT
TRBJ1-1 NA TRBD1 TRBV7-2 CASSPEGQGNTEAFF TGTGCCAGCAGCCCGGAGGGACAGGGGAACACTGAAGCTTTCTTT
TRBJ1-1 NA NA TRBV5-1 CASSLIGGRAFF TGCGCCAGCAGCTTGATCGGGGGGCGAGCTTTCTTT
TRBJ1-1 NA NA TRBV5-5 CASSLSTSGGGRRSEAFF TGTGCCAGCAGCTTGTCCACGTCTGGCGGGGGGCGCAGGTCTGAAGCTTTCTTT
TRBJ2-1 NA NA TRBV5-1 CASSIGRNNEQFF TGCGCCAGCAGCATAGGAAGGAACAATGAGCAGTTCTTC
TRBJ1-1 NA NA TRBV2 CASSEARNFNTEAFF TGTGCCAGCAGTGAAGCGCGGAATTTCAACACTGAAGCTTTCTTT
TRBJ1-2 NA NA TRBV6-2/TRBV6-3 CASSSARQSYGYTF TGTGCCAGCAGTTCCGCCCGCCAGAGCTATGGCTACACCTTC
TRBJ1-6 NA NA TRBV7-8 CASSNRRRSDNSPLHF TGTGCCAGCAGCAATCGCAGGAGATCAGATAATTCACCCCTCCACTTT
TRBJ2-7 few NA TRBV7-2 CASSLEQGPNYEQYF TGTGCCAGCAGCTTAGAGCAGGGGCCCAACTACGAGCAGTACTTC
TRBJ1-1 once NA TRBV7-9 CASSSTGVNTEAFF TGTGCCAGCAGCTCTACCGGTGTGAACACTGAAGCTTTCTTT
TRBJ2-2 NA NA TRBV24-1 CATSENRGYGTGELFF TGTGCCACCAGTGAGAACCGGGGCTACGGAACCGGGGAGCTGTTTTTT
TRBJ1-6 NA NA TRBV5-1 CASSLTAQSSYNSPLHF TGCGCCAGCAGCTTGACAGCCCAGAGCTCCTATAATTCACCCCTCCACTTT
TRBJ1-2 once TRBD1 TRBV7-3 CASSSKPGQGGYTF TGTGCCAGCAGCTCCAAACCCGGACAGGGTGGCTACACCTTC
TRBJ2-3 NA NA TRBV29-1 CSVFLTWGDTQYF TGCAGCGTTTTTCTAACGTGGGGAGATACGCAGTATTTT
TRBJ2-3 NA TRBD2 TRBV7-6 CASSSLAGGTDTQYF TGTGCCAGCAGCTCCCTTGCGGGAGGGACAGATACGCAGTATTTT
TRBJ1-1 NA NA TRBV6-6 CASSTQGYTEAFF TGTGCCAGCAGTACCCAGGGATACACTGAAGCTTTCTTT